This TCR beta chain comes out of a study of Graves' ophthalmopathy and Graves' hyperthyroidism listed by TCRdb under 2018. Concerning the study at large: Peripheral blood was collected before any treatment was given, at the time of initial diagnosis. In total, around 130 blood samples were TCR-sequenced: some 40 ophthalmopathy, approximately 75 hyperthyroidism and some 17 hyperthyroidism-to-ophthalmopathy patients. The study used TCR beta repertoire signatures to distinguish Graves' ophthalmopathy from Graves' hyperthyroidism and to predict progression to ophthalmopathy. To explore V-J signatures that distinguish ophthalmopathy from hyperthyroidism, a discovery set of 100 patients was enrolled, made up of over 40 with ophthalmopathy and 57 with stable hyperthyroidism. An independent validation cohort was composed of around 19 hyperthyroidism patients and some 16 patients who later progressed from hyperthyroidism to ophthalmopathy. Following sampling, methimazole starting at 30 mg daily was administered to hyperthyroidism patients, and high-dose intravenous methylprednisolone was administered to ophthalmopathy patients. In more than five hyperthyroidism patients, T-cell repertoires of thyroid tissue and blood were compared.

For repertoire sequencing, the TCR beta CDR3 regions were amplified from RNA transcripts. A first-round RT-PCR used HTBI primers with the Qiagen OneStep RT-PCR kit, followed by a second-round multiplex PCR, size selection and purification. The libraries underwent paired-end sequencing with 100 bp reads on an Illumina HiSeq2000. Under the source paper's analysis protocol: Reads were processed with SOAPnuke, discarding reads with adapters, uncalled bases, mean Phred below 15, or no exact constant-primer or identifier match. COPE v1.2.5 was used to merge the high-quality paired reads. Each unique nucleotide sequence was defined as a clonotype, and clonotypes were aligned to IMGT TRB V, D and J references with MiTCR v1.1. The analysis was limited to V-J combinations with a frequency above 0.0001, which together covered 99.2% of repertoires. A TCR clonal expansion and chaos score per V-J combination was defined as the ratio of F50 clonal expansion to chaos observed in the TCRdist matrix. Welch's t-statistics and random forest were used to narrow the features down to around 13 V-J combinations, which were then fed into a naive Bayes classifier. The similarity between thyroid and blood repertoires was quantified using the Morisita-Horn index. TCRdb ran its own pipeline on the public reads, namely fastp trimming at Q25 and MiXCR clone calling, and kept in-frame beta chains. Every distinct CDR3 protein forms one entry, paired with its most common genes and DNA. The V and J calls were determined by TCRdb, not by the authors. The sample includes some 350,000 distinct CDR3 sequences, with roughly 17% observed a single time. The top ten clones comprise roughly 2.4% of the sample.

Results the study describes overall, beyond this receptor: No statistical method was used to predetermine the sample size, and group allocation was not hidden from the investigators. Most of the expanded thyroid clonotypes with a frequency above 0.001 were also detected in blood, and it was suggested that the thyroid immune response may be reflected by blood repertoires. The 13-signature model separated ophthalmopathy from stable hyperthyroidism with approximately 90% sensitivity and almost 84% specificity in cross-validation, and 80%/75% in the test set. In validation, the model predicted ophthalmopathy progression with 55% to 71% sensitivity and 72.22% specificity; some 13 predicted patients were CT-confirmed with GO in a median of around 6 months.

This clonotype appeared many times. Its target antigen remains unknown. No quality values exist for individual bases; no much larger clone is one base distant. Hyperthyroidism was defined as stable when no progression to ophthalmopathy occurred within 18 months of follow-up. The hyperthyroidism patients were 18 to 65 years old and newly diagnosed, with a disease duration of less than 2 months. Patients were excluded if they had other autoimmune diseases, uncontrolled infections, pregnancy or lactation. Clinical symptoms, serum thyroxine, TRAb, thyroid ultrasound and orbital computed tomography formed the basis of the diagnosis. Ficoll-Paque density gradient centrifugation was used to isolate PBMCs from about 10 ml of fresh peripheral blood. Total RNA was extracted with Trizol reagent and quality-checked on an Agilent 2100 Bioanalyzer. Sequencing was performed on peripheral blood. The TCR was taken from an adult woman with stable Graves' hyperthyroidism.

The CDR3 protein sequence reads: CASSPQGAGTEAFF. The DNA reads as follows: TGTGCCAGCAGTCCACAGGGGGCGGGCACTGAAGCTTTCTTT. The chain is made from TRBV12-3 or TRBV12-4 and TRBJ1-1, and 9 bases in between align with TRBD1. The V end gives up 5 bases and the J end 4 bases, leaving 5 bases in the junction not matched to a gene. Measured from the cysteine to the phenylalanine, the CDR3 is 14 residues long. Only the CDR3 portion is preserved as DNA: 42 bases, with reading frame beginning at the first base.